The 12 T cell receptor beta chains below come from one sample, sequenced in a study of blood T cell repertoires in COVID-19. Libraries were prepared by immunoSEQ multiplex PCR; TCRdb keeps only in-frame clonotypes and omits some of them. The sample consists of around 110,000 clones, just over 85% of them appearing once. Material: peripheral blood. These receptor sequences come from a middle-aged man with acute or convalescent COVID-19.

The rearrangement joins TRBV25-1 to TRBJ1-2; D gene unclear. The germline gives CDR1 MGHDK, CDR2 SYGVNS. V gave up 0 bases and J gave up 4 bases, with 6 bases separating them. The CDR3 is 13 amino acids. In DNA form, the CDR3 reads TGTGCCAGCAGTGAATACGGTAGCTATGGCTACACCTTC. It translates to CASSEYGSYGYTF.

The CDR3 region is CASSVSGGLLPNEKLFF. In DNA, the CDR3 is TGTGCCAGCAGCGTAAGTGGCGGTCTTCTACCTAATGAAAAACTGTTTTTT. The chain is built from TRBV9 and TRBJ1-4; D uncertain. Between the trimmed V and J ends, which lost 1 base and 3 bases, there was a span of 16 bases. From germline, CDR1 is SGDLS and CDR2 YYNGEE. CDR3 size: 17 residues.

This chain joins TRBV6-2 or TRBV6-3 and TRBJ1-6; 7 bases are shared with TRBD1. Germline V gene sequence: CDR1 MNHEY, CDR2 SVGEGT. J was trimmed by 8 bases and V by 4 bases; bases with no gene match: 5. The CDR3 has 14 amino acids. As DNA, the CDR3 is TGTGCCAGCAGTTTGGACAGGTCGCATTCACCCCTCCACTTT. Translation: CASSLDRSHSPLHF.

V is TRBV5-1 and J is TRBJ1-1; 7 bases agree with TRBD1. From germline, CDR1 is SGHRS and CDR2 YFSETQ. CDR3 size: 14 residues. Trimming cost V 6 bases and J 7 bases; bases outside gene matches: 12. The CDR3 loop is CASKLTGTYDEAFF. The CDR3 nucleotides are TGCGCCAGCAAATTGACAGGGACTTATGATGAAGCTTTCTTT. Using reference TRBV5-1 and TRBJ1-1 for the parts outside the CDR3, the full variable domain is KAGVTQTPRYLIKTRGQQVTLSCSPISGHRSVSWYQQTPGQGLQFLFEYFSETQRNKGNFPGRFSGRQFSNSRSEMNVSTLELGDSALYLCASKLTGTYDEAFFGQGTRLTVV.

The genes are TRBV5-8 and TRBJ2-3; no clear D gene. Germline V gene sequence: CDR1 SGHTS, CDR2 YDEGEE. With 4 bases removed from V and 1 base from J, the gap between germline ends came to 10 bases. The CDR3 contains 14 residues. This CDR3 reads CASSVRVGTDTQYF. The CDR3 DNA follows: TGTGCCAGCAGCGTGAGAGTGGGCACAGATACGCAGTATTTT. The full variable domain, rest sourced from reference TRBV5-8 and TRBJ2-3, is EAGVTQSPTHLIKTRGQQATLRCSPISGHTSVYWYQQALGLGLQFLLWYDEGEERNRGNFPPRFSGRQFPNYSSELNVNALELEDSALYLCASSVRVGTDTQYFGPGTRLTVL.

The V gene is TRBV3-1 (or the pseudogene TRBV3-2), the J gene TRBJ2-7, with 7 bases identical to TRBD1. CDR3 length: 15 residues. V was pared by 3 bases and J by 4 bases, with 9 bases of the junction left unmatched. Germline CDR1 LGHDT, CDR2 YNNKEL (reference sequence). The CDR3 DNA sequence: TGTGCCAGCAGCCATGACAGGGAATTCTTTTACGAGCAGTACTTC. Its translation is CASSHDREFFYEQYF.

This rearrangement joins TRBV10-3 to TRBJ1-1, with D maybe TRBD1 (6 bases). The germline V gene has CDR1 ENHRY and CDR2 SYGVKD. CDR3 length equals 13 residues. Trimming cost V 7 bases and J 1 base, with 10 bases left between them. CDR3 DNA sequence: TGTGCCATCACGGGGGGCGCGAACACTGAAGCTTTCTTT. Translating it yields CAITGGANTEAFF.

The V and J genes are TRBV11-2 and TRBJ2-5; D is perhaps TRBD2 (5 bases). Germline assignment: CDR1 SGHAT and CDR2 FQNNGV. V lost 0 bases and J 4 bases, leaving 12 bases between the germline ends. This CDR3 is 15 amino acids long. The CDR3 is CASSLDPEGGETQYF. The CDR3 DNA is TGTGCCAGCAGCTTAGATCCCGAGGGTGGAGAGACCCAGTACTTC.

The genes are TRBV18 and TRBJ2-2; D may be TRBD1 (5 bases). The CDR3 is 15 residues long. Germline V gene sequence: CDR1 KGHSH, CDR2 LQKENI. Trimming pared 6 bases from V and 2 bases from J, leaving 13 bases between. CDR3 DNA sequence: TGTGCCAGCTCGCCCCGAAGGGGAAACACCGGGGAGCTGTTTTTT. As protein: CASSPRRGNTGELFF.

The chain carries TRBV4-2 and TRBJ1-2; no firm D call. This CDR3 region has 13 residues. Trimming removed 1 base from V and 5 bases from J, with 8 bases in between. Germline values: CDR1 LGHNA, CDR2 YNFKEQ. CDR3 amino acids: CASSQGLRYGYTF. CDR3 bases: TGTGCCAGCAGCCAAGGGTTGAGGTATGGCTACACCTTC.

The chain combines TRBV2 with TRBJ1-5, with no clear D. This CDR3 has 14 residues. Looked up from germline, CDR1 is SNHLY and CDR2 is FYNNEI. Trimming stripped 5 bases from V and 2 bases from J, with 10 bases between. The CDR3 loop is CASSPYMGNQPQHF. The CDR3 DNA reads as TGTGCCAGCAGTCCATACATGGGCAATCAGCCCCAGCATTTT.

This clone occurred a few times. The chain is built from TRBV3-1 (or the pseudogene TRBV3-2) and TRBJ2-7; TRBD2 agrees at 7 bases. The ends lost 4 bases at V and 2 bases at J; junction bases unmatched: 20. This CDR3 region has 19 residues. In germline, CDR1 is LGHDT, CDR2 YNNKEL (reference sequence). The CDR3 sequence is CASSRHTLKKAGTPYEQYF. For the CDR3, the DNA is TGTGCCAGCAGCCGACACACCCTTAAAAAAGCGGGGACGCCCTACGAGCAGTACTTC.